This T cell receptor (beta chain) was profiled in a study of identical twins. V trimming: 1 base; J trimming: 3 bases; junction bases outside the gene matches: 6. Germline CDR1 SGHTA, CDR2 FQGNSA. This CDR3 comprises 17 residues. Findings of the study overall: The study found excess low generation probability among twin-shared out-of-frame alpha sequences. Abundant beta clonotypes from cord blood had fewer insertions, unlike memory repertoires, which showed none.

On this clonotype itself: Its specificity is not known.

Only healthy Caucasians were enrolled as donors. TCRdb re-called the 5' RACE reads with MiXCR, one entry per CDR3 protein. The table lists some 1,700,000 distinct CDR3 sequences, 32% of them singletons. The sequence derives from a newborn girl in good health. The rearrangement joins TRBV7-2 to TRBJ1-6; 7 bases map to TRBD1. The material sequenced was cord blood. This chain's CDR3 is CASSLGFQGVYNSPLHF. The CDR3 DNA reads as TGTGCCAGCAGCTTAGGTTTCCAGGGGGTCTATAATTCACCCCTCCACTTT.